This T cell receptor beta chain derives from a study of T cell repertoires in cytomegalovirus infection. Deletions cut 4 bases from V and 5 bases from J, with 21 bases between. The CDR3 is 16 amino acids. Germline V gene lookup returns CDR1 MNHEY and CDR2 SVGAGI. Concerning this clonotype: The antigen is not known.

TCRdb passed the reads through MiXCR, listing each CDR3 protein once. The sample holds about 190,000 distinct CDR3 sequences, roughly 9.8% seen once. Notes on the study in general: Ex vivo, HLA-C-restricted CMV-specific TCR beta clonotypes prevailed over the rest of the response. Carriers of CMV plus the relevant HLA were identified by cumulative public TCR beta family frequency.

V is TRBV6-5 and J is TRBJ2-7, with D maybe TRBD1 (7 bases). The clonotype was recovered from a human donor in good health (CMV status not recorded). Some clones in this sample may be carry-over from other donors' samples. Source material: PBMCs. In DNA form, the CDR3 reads TGTGCCAGCAGTTCATACAACAGGGGAGGTTCCGACGAGCAGTACTTC. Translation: CASSSYNRGGSDEQYF.